The sequence of this TCR beta chain was determined in a study of control samples from healthy donors and cancer patients. The germline CDR1 and CDR2 sequences are ENHRY and SYGVKD. Trimming took 5 bases from V and 8 from J; bases not matched to a gene: 8. This CDR3 has 15 amino acids. Produced via immunoSEQ multiplex PCR; TCRdb's table is partial and in-frame only. The data show around 130,000 clones, with around nine tenths seen just once and roughly 3.1% held by the top ten. The genes are TRBV10-3 and TRBJ1-6, with 8 positions matching TRBD1. This clonotype was sampled from a man aged 50 or older in good health. The sample was blood. CDR3 amino acids: CAISRTGTGDSPLHF. In DNA, the CDR3 is TGTGCCATCAGTAGAACCGGGACAGGAGATTCACCCCTCCACTTT.